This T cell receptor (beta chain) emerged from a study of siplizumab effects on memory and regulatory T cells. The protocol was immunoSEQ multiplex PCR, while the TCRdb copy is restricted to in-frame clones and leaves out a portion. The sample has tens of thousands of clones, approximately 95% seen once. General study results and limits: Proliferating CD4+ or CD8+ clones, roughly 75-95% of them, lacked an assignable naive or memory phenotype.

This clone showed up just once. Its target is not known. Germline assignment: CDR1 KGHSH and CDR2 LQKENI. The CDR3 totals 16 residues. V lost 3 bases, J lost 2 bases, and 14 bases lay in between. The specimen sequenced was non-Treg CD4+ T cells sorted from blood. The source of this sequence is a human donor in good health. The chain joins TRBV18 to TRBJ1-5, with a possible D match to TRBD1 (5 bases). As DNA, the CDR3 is TGTGCCAGCTCACCCTCCCGGGGGTCGGGCAATCAGCCCCAGCATTTT. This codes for CASSPSRGSGNQPQHF.